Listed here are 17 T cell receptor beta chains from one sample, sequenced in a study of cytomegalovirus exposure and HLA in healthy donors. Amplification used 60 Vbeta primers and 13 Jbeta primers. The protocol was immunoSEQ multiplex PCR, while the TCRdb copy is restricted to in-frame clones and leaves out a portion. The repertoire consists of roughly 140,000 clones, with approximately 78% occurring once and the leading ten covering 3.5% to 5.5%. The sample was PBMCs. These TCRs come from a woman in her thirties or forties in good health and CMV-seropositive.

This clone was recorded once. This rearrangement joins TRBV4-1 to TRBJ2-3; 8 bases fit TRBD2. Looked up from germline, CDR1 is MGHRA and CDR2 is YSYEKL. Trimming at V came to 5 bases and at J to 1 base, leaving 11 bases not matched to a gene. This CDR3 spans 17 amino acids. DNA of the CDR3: TGCGCCAGCAGCGAAATGCCAGGACTAGCCGGCACAGATACGCAGTATTTT. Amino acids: CASSEMPGLAGTDTQYF.

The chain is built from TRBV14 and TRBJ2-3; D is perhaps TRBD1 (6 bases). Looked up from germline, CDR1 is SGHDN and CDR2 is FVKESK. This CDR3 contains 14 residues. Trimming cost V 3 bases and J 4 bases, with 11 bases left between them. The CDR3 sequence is CASSHPNRADTQYF. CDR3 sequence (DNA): TGTGCCAGCAGCCACCCCAACAGGGCAGATACGCAGTATTTT.

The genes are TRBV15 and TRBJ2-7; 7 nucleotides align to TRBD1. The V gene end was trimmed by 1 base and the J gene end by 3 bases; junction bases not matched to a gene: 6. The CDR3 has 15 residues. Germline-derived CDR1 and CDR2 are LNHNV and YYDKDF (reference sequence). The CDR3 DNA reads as TGTGCCACCAGCAGAGGGGTGACAGGGATCTACGAGCAGTACTTC. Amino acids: CATSRGVTGIYEQYF.

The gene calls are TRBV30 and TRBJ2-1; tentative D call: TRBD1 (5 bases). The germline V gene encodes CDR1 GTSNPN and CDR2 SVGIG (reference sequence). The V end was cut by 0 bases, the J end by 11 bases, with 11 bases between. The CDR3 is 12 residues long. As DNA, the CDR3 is TGTGCCTGGAGTGTCTTGGACACCCAGCAGTTCTTC. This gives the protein CAWSVLDTQQFF.

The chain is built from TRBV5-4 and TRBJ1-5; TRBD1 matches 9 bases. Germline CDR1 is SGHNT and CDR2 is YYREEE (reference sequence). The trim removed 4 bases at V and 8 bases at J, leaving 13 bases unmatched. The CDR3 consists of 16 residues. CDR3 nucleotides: TGTGCCAGCAGCGAGGGCGGGACAGGGAGTGTGAAGCCCCAGCATTTT. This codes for CASSEGGTGSVKPQHF. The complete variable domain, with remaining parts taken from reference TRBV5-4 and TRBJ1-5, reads ETGVTQSPTHLIKTRGQQVTLRCSSQSGHNTVSWYQQALGQGPQFIFQYYREEENGRGNFPPRFSGLQFPNYSSELNVNALELDDSALYLCASSEGGTGSVKPQHFGDGTRLSIL.

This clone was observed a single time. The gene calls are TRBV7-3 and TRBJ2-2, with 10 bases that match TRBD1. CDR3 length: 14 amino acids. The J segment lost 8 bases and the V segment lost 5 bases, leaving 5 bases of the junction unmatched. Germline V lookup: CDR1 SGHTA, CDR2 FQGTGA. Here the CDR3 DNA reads TGTGCCAGCAGCCCGACAGGGGGCTTGGGGGAGCTGTTTTTT. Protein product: CASSPTGGLGELFF.

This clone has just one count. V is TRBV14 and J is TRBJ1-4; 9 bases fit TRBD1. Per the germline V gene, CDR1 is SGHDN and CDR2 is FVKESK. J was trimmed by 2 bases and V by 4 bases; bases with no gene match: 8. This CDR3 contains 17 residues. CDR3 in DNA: TGTGCCAGCAGCCGTGCGGACAGGGGAACCACTAATGAAAAACTGTTTTTT. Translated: CASSRADRGTTNEKLFF.

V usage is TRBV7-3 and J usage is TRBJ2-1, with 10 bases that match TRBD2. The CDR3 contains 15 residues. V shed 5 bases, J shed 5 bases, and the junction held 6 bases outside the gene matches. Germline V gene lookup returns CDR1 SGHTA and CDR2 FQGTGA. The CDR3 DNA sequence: TGTGCCAGCAGCACCGGGACTAGCGCAGACAATGAGCAGTTCTTC. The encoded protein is CASSTGTSADNEQFF.

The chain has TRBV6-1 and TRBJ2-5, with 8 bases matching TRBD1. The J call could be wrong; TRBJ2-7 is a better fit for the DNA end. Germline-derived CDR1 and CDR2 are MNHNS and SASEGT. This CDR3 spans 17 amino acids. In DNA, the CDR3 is TGTGCCAGCAGTGAGTGGACAGGGTCCTCCCAGACCTACGAGCAGTACTTC. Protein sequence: CASSEWTGSSQTYEQYF.

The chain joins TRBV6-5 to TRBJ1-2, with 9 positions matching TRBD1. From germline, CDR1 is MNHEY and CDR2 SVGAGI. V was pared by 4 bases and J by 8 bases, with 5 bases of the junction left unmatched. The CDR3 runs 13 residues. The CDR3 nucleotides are TGTGCCAGCAGTTCCCGGACAGGGGAAGGCTACACCTTC. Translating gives CASSSRTGEGYTF.

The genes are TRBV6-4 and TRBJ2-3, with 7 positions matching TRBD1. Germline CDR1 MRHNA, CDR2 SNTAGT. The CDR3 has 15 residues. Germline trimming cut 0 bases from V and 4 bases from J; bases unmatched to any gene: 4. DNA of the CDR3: TGTGCCAGCAGTGACTCGAGACAGGGATCAGATACGCAGTATTTT. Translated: CASSDSRQGSDTQYF.

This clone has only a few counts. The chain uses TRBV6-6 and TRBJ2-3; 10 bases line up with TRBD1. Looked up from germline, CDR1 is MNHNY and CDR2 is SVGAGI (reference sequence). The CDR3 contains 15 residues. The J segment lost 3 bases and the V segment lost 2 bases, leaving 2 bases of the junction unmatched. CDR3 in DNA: TGTGCCAGCAGTTACCGGACAGGGGGTACAGATACGCAGTATTTT. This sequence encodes CASSYRTGGTDTQYF.

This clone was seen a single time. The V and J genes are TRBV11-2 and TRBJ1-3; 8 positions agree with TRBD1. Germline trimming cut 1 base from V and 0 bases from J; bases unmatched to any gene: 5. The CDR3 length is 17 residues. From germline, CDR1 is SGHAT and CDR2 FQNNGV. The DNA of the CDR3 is TGTGCCAGCAGCTTAGTATCAGGGGGCAACTCTGGAAACACCATATATTTT. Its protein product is CASSLVSGGNSGNTIYF.

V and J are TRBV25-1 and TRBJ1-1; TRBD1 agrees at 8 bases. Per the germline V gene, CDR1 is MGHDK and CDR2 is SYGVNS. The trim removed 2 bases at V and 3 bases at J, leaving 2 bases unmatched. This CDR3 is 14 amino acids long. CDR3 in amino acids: CASSERQGYTEAFF. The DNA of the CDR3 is TGTGCCAGCAGTGAACGACAGGGGTACACTGAAGCTTTCTTT.

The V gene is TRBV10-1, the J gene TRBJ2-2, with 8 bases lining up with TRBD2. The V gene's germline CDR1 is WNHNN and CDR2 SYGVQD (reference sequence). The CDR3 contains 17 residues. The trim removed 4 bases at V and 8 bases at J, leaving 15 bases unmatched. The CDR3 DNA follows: TGCGCCAGCAGTGCGAGACGAGCGGGAGTCACCGAAGGGGAGCTGTTTTTT. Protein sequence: CASSARRAGVTEGELFF.

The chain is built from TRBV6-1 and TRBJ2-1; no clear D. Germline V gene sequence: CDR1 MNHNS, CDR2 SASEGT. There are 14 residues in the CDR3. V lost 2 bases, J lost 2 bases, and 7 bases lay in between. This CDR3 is CASSESSPYNEQFF. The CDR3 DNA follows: TGTGCCAGCAGTGAATCCAGTCCCTACAATGAGCAGTTCTTC.

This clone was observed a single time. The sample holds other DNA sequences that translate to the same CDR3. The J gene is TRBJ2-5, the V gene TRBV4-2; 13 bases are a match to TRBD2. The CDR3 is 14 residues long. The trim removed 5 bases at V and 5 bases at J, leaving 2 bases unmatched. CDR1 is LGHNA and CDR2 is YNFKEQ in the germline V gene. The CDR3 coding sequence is TGTGCCAGCAGCGGACTAGCGGGGGACGAGACCCAGTACTTC. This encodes CASSGLAGDETQYF.